This TCR beta chain was recovered during a study of OX40 agonist ivuxolimab in advanced cancers. Study background: Ivuxolimab, which patients received intravenously every 2 weeks, was dosed at 0.01 to 10 mg/kg. Overall study results and limits: There was clonal expansion of CD4+ and CD8+ blood T cells by week 6 at 0.1 to 3.0 mg/kg.

A remark on this clone: The antigen remains undetermined.

Data came from immunoSEQ multiplex PCR; TCRdb stores just in-frame clones and leaves some out. The sample contains 90,000 or so clones, 90% to 95% of which appear only once. Sequencing was performed on CD4+ or CD8+ T cells sorted from blood, taken in a trial of the OX40 agonist ivuxolimab. The TCR comes from an adult with an advanced solid tumor such as melanoma, head and neck, liver or kidney cancer.

Here the CDR3 DNA reads TGTGCCAGCAGGGGAGACACCGGGGAGCTGTTTTTT. Protein: CASRGDTGELFF. The V call is TRBV11-3, the J call TRBJ2-2; D perhaps matches TRBD2 (5 bases). Germline V gene lookup returns CDR1 SGHNT and CDR2 YENEEA. V dropped 6 bases and J dropped 3 bases, with 5 bases sitting between them. CDR3 length: 12 amino acids.